This TCR beta chain was found in a study of glioma-infiltrating T cells. Study-level results: Above-expected tissue-blood divergence occurred in all gliomas, most in low-grade ones.

This clonotype was recorded only once. No antigen is known for it. The CDR3 runs 14 residues. After removal of 5 bases from V and 1 base from J, the junction contained 2 bases not matched to a gene. The germline CDR1 and CDR2 sequences are LNHNV and YYDKDF (reference sequence). TCR alpha and beta CDR3 regions were amplified from RNA using iRepertoire nested multiplex PCR. From the multiplex PCR reads, TCRdb called clonotypes with MiXCR, one entry per CDR3 protein. The sample has about 17,000 distinct CDR3 sequences, roughly 64% seen once; the top ten hold about 43%. This clonotype was obtained from a human donor with low-grade glioma or glioblastoma, undergoing nonglioma brain surgery, or in good health (not recorded which). The V and J genes are TRBV15 and TRBJ1-3; 7 bases line up with TRBD1. The sequenced sample consisted of glioma tissue, nonneoplastic brain tissue, or PBMCs (not recorded which). CDR3 nucleotide sequence: TGTGCCACCAGCGGGACAGTGTCTGGAAACACCATATATTTT. It translates to CATSGTVSGNTIYF. The whole variable domain, remainder taken from reference TRBV15 and TRBJ1-3, is DAMVIQNPRYQVTQFGKPVTLSCSQTLNHNVMYWYQQKSSQAPKLLFHYYDKDFNNEADTPDNFQSRRPNTSFCFLDIRSPGLGDTAMYLCATSGTVSGNTIYFGEGSWLTVV.